This is a list of T cell receptor beta chains from one sample in a study of identical twins. Each CDR3 protein is one row after TCRdb ran MiXCR on the 5' RACE reads. The table has hundreds of thousands of distinct CDR3 sequences, 5.5% to 7.5% seen once. The sequenced material came from naive T cells sorted from blood. The receptor source for this set is a man between 18 and 35 years old in good health. CDR3s include the opening cysteine and the closing phenylalanine or tryptophan. A D gene is named only where the DNA matches it firmly. Size is omitted from some rows. Given values are once, few, many or a class for expanded clones.

CDR3 protein,CDR3 DNA,J gene,D gene,V gene,clone size
CATSRFDLSYEQYF,TGTGCCACCAGCAGGTTTGATCTCTCCTACGAGCAGTACTTC,TRBJ2-7,NA,TRBV15,many
CASSLVTTSGRANEQFF,TGTGCCAGCAGCTTAGTTACAACTAGCGGGAGGGCGAATGAGCAGTTCTTC,TRBJ2-1,TRBD2,TRBV7-9,many
CASSRTSGAADTQYF,TGTGCCAGCAGCCGGACTAGCGGGGCGGCAGATACGCAGTATTTT,TRBJ2-3,TRBD2,TRBV27,many
CASSQDRGSGNTIYF,TGCGCCAGCAGCCAAGATCGGGGCAGTGGAAACACCATATATTTT,TRBJ1-3,NA,TRBV4-3,many
CATSGGTSTDTQYF,TGTGCCACCAGTGGGGGCACCTCCACAGATACGCAGTATTTT,TRBJ2-3,NA,TRBV24-1,many
CASSHRTEGPRQPQHF,TGCGCCAGCAGCCACCGAACGGAGGGACCTCGTCAGCCCCAGCATTTT,TRBJ1-5,NA,TRBV4-1,many
CASKGTDTQYF,TGTGCCAGCAAAGGTACAGATACGCAGTATTTT,TRBJ2-3,NA,TRBV11-3,many
CSVVGHETGELFF,TGCAGCGTTGTGGGACATGAAACCGGGGAGCTGTTTTTT,TRBJ2-2,NA,TRBV29-1,NA
CSAKDYPEQFF,TGCAGTGCTAAGGACTATCCGGAGCAGTTCTTC,TRBJ2-1,NA,TRBV20-1,many
CAWSVLSDYSYEQYF,TGTGCCTGGAGTGTACTTTCGGACTACTCCTACGAGCAGTACTTC,TRBJ2-7,NA,TRBV30,few
CASRLAGGPLTDTQYF,TGTGCCAGCAGGCTAGCGGGAGGGCCCCTAACAGATACGCAGTATTTT,TRBJ2-3,TRBD2,TRBV6-1,many
CASTPVLAGGVYNEQFF,TGTGCCAGCACCCCAGTGCTAGCGGGAGGAGTTTACAATGAGCAGTTCTTC,TRBJ2-1,TRBD2,TRBV7-9,many
CSVLGQGQVYEQYF,TGCAGCGTTTTAGGACAGGGGCAGGTGTACGAGCAGTACTTC,TRBJ2-7,TRBD1,TRBV29-1,many
CASRGYLSYGYTF,TGTGCCAGCAGAGGATACTTGTCCTATGGCTACACCTTC,TRBJ1-2,NA,TRBV6-1,NA
CASSSGGDYYEQYF,TGTGCCAGCAGTTCAGGGGGCGATTACTACGAGCAGTACTTC,TRBJ2-7,TRBD1,TRBV11-2,few
CASSPATTRGFTGTQYF,TGTGCCAGCAGTCCTGCCACGACGCGGGGCTTCACAGGTACGCAGTATTTT,TRBJ2-3,NA,TRBV27,NA
CAAQRIQETQYF,TGTGCCGCCCAGAGGATCCAAGAGACCCAGTACTTC,TRBJ2-5,NA,TRBV6-2/TRBV6-3,NA
CASSRTSIGALSSYNEQFF,TGTGCCAGCAGTCGAACTAGCATCGGAGCCCTCAGCTCCTACAATGAGCAGTTCTTC,TRBJ2-1,NA,TRBV28,few
CASSYSTQGDRHQPQHF,TGTGCCAGCAGTTACTCGACCCAAGGGGACCGTCATCAGCCCCAGCATTTT,TRBJ1-5,NA,TRBV6-2/TRBV6-3,many
CATSSTGGIQQYF,TGTGCCACCAGTAGCACAGGGGGCATCCAGCAGTACTTC,TRBJ2-7,TRBD1,TRBV24-1,many
CASSLGGREARGKQFF,TGTGCCAGCAGCTTAGGCGGGCGGGAGGCTCGCGGCAAGCAGTTCTTC,TRBJ2-1,TRBD2,TRBV5-6,NA
CASSQGGPHNEQFF,TGTGCCAGCAGCCAAGGTGGGCCCCACAATGAGCAGTTCTTC,TRBJ2-1,NA,TRBV3-1,many
CASGVWGRSTNEKLFF,TGCGCCAGCGGAGTATGGGGCCGCTCAACTAATGAAAAACTGTTTTTT,TRBJ1-4,NA,TRBV5-1,many
CATSESGTGGTGANVLTF,TGTGCCACCAGTGAGTCCGGGACAGGGGGCACTGGGGCCAACGTCCTGACTTTC,TRBJ2-6,TRBD1,TRBV24-1,few
CSVLGQSSYEQYF,TGCAGCGTTCTGGGGCAGAGCTCCTACGAGCAGTACTTC,TRBJ2-7,NA,TRBV29-1,many
CASSPGTAGELFF,TGTGCCAGCAGCCCTGGGACAGCCGGGGAGCTGTTTTTT,TRBJ2-2,TRBD1,TRBV7-7,many
CASSPEGRSPLHF,TGTGCCAGCAGCCCCGAAGGGAGATCACCCCTCCACTTT,TRBJ1-6,NA,TRBV7-9,many
CSATPTGSNYGYTF,TGCAGTGCTACGCCAACAGGGTCGAACTATGGCTACACCTTC,TRBJ1-2,NA,TRBV20-1,many
CASSYTRSRGDSPLHF,TGTGCCAGCAGTTACACTAGGTCGAGGGGGGATTCACCCCTCCACTTT,TRBJ1-6,NA,TRBV6-5,NA
CASSLAEGGEGAFF,TGTGCCAGCAGTTTAGCAGAAGGGGGCGAGGGAGCTTTCTTT,TRBJ1-1,TRBD1,TRBV12-3/TRBV12-4,many
CATGYSSGSSYEQYF,TGTGCCACGGGGTATTCTAGCGGGTCTTCCTACGAGCAGTACTTC,TRBJ2-7,TRBD2,TRBV7-2,NA
CAAKQGATGELFF,TGTGCCGCCAAACAGGGGGCAACCGGGGAGCTGTTTTTT,TRBJ2-2,TRBD1,TRBV7-9,many
CAWIPGTF,TGTGCCTGGATTCCGGGCACCTTC,TRBJ1-2,NA,TRBV30,NA
CASSLTRATDTQYF,TGTGCCAGCAGCTTAACCCGGGCCACAGATACGCAGTATTTT,TRBJ2-3,NA,TRBV7-2,few
CASSQDRAGDVHF,TGCGCCAGCAGCCAAGATCGGGCAGGCGACGTGCATTTT,TRBJ1-5,NA,TRBV4-1,many
CASSQARFRGSPLHF,TGTGCCAGCAGTCAAGCCAGGTTTCGAGGCTCACCCCTCCACTTT,TRBJ1-6,NA,TRBV7-8,few
CASSPSPDSAYNEQFF,TGCGCCAGCAGCCCGAGCCCAGACAGCGCCTACAATGAGCAGTTCTTC,TRBJ2-1,NA,TRBV4-1,NA
CSARERESQPQHF,TGCAGTGCTAGAGAGCGGGAGTCGCAGCCCCAGCATTTT,TRBJ1-5,NA,TRBV20-1,few
CASSLAGQGTEKLFF,TGTGCCAGCAGTTTAGCGGGACAGGGGACTGAAAAACTGTTTTTT,TRBJ1-4,TRBD1,TRBV12-3/TRBV12-4,many
CASSLTGVKGEQYF,TGTGCCAGCAGCTTGACAGGGGTCAAGGGCGAGCAGTACTTC,TRBJ2-7,TRBD1,TRBV7-2,NA
CATSETTGGGGETQYF,TGTGCCACCAGTGAAACTACAGGGGGCGGAGGGGAGACCCAGTACTTC,TRBJ2-5,TRBD1,TRBV24-1,many
CASNQGLESDTQYF,TGTGCCAGCAACCAGGGACTAGAGTCAGATACGCAGTATTTT,TRBJ2-3,TRBD2,TRBV3-1,many
CASSVGSAIEALNPIYF,TGTGCCAGCAGCGTCGGATCGGCAATTGAAGCACTGAACCCCATATATTTT,TRBJ1-3,NA,TRBV7-2,few
CASSLGEPEAFF,TGCGCCAGCAGCTTAGGGGAACCTGAAGCTTTCTTT,TRBJ1-1,NA,TRBV5-1,few
CASSLSPTAQSGELFF,TGTGCCAGCAGCTTATCCCCGACTGCGCAGAGCGGGGAGCTGTTTTTT,TRBJ2-2,NA,TRBV7-8,many